This TCR beta chain was found in a study of CD8 T cells in Susac syndrome. Trimming took 6 bases from V and 4 from J; bases not matched to a gene: 14. This CDR3 has 16 residues. Germline V lookup: CDR1 DFQATT, CDR2 SNEGSKA (reference sequence). Comment on this clonotype: The antigen remains undetermined.

RNA was extracted with the RNeasy kit, and a quantity of 0.5 to 1 ug was reverse transcribed using random hexamers. TCRdb reprocessed the immunoSEQ multiplex PCR reads via MiXCR and lists one record per CDR3 protein. In the table there are tens of thousands of distinct CDR3 sequences, 95% to 96% of which are singletons. The TEMRA cells underwent FACS enrichment, while the CD8+ and CD4+ T cells underwent negative isolation. General study points: Clonal expansion was present among Susac CD8+ cells. This expansion reached its peak in TEMRA cells and in active patients.

The V and J genes are TRBV20-1 and TRBJ1-2, with 10 bases fitting TRBD1. The receptor's source is a human donor with Susac syndrome. Sequencing was done on a sample of CD8+ T cells from PBMCs. The CDR3 coding sequence is TGCAGTGCGCCCCCAGACGGCAGGACAGGGGGCTATGGCTACACCTTC. Its translation: CSAPPDGRTGGYGYTF.